Listed below are T cell receptor beta chains from one sample, sequenced in a study of OX40 agonist ivuxolimab in advanced cancers. The repertoire was sequenced with immunoSEQ multiplex PCR; TCRdb's copy has only in-frame clones and lacks some. The table lists about 34,000 clones, 89% of them singletons. Material: CD4+ or CD8+ T cells sorted from blood, obtained in a trial of the OX40 agonist ivuxolimab. These receptors were obtained from an adult with an advanced solid tumor such as melanoma, head and neck, liver or kidney cancer. Both conserved end residues are part of each CDR3. A D gene is named only where the DNA matches it firmly. Size values are once, few and many counts, or a class for expanded clones, and some rows have none.

J | D | V | size | CDR3 | DNA
TRBJ1-1 | TRBD1 | TRBV2 | . | CASRGDSLNTEAFF | TGTGCCAGCAGGGGGGACAGCCTTAACACTGAAGCTTTCTTT
TRBJ2-2 | TRBD2 | TRBV27 | . | CASSLLALAGGVAGELFF | TGTGCCAGCAGTTTATTGGCCCTAGCGGGTGGGGTCGCCGGGGAGCTGTTTTTT
TRBJ1-1 | . | TRBV5-1 | once | CASSPGSTNTEAFF | TGCGCCAGCAGCCCCGGGTCTACGAACACTGAAGCTTTCTTT
TRBJ2-7 | . | TRBV15 | . | CATSREAKGSYEQYF | TGTGCCACCAGCAGAGAAGCCAAGGGGTCCTACGAGCAGTACTTC
TRBJ2-7 | . | TRBV29-1 | . | CSVESSSYEQYF | TGCAGCGTTGAGAGCAGCTCCTACGAGCAGTACTTC
TRBJ2-7 | . | TRBV27 | . | CASRLAVSYEQYF | TGTGCCAGCAGATTAGCAGTATCCTACGAGCAGTACTTC
TRBJ2-3 | TRBD2 | TRBV2 | few | CASSAKSGRYTDTQYF | TGTGCCAGCAGTGCGAAAAGCGGGAGATACACAGATACGCAGTATTTT
TRBJ1-1 | . | TRBV19 | few | CASKWDTEAFF | TGTGCCAGTAAATGGGACACTGAAGCTTTCTTT
TRBJ2-5 | . | TRBV5-4 | once | CASSLVPGGETQYF | TGTGCCAGCAGCTTGGTTCCAGGCGGTGAGACCCAGTACTTC
TRBJ2-3 | TRBD1 | TRBV5-1 | . | CASNRGMTDTQYF | TGCGCCAGCAACAGGGGGATGACAGATACGCAGTATTTT
TRBJ2-7 | . | TRBV5-1 | once | CASSLAAGNDGEQYF | TGCGCCAGCAGCTTGGCCGCAGGCAACGACGGGGAGCAGTACTTC
TRBJ1-3 | . | TRBV9 | . | CASSVGGTGNTIYF | TGTGCCAGCAGCGTAGGCGGCACGGGAAACACCATATATTTT
TRBJ2-7 | . | TRBV7-9 | . | CASSPEAGPTYEQYF | TGTGCCAGCAGCCCGGAGGCAGGGCCCACTTACGAGCAGTACTTC
TRBJ2-1 | . | TRBV5-1 | . | CASTVNTGTTYNEQFF | TGCGCCAGCACAGTCAATACGGGGACCACCTACAATGAGCAGTTCTTC
TRBJ2-2 | . | TRBV5-1 | . | CASSVTSITGELFF | TGCGCCAGCAGCGTCACTAGTATCACCGGGGAGCTGTTTTTT
TRBJ2-3 | TRBD2 | TRBV5-4 | . | CASSSSGSTDTQYF | TGTGCCAGCAGCTCTAGCGGGAGCACAGATACGCAGTATTTT
TRBJ2-3 | TRBD2 | TRBV28 | . | CASSLLAGGTDTQYF | TGTGCCAGCAGTTTACTAGCGGGAGGCACAGATACGCAGTATTTT
TRBJ2-3 | . | TRBV11-2 | . | CASSLFGGMGTDTQYF | TGTGCCAGCAGCTTATTTGGCGGGATGGGCACAGATACGCAGTATTTT
TRBJ1-1 | . | TRBV7-2 | . | CASFAGGVNTEAFF | TGTGCCAGCTTCGCGGGGGGGGTGAACACTGAAGCTTTCTTT
TRBJ1-4 | TRBD1 | TRBV28 | . | CASSFGQGREKLFF | TGTGCCAGCAGTTTTGGACAGGGGCGAGAAAAACTGTTTTTT
TRBJ2-1 | . | TRBV21-1 | . | CASSKKKDWEQFF | TGTGCCAGCAGCAAAAAAAAGGATTGGGAGCAGTTCTTC
TRBJ2-3 | . | TRBV7-8 | . | CASSPRQAHSTDTQYF | TGTGCCAGCAGCCCCCGGCAGGCCCATTCCACAGATACGCAGTATTTT
TRBJ2-7 | . | TRBV5-4 | . | CASSWVTEGAYEQYF | TGTGCCAGCAGCTGGGTGACCGAGGGGGCCTACGAGCAGTACTTC
TRBJ1-1 | . | TRBV19 | . | CASSMRTSRGAFF | TGTGCCAGTAGTATGAGAACCTCTAGAGGAGCTTTCTTT
TRBJ1-3 | . | TRBV6-5 | . | CASSPRPGTIYF | TGTGCCAGCAGCCCCCGGCCGGGCACCATATATTTT
TRBJ2-5 | . | TRBV25-1 | . | CASSELPKGETQYF | TGTGCCAGCAGTGAATTACCGAAGGGGGAGACCCAGTACTTC
TRBJ1-2 | . | TRBV9 | . | CASSAQEMGDYGYTF | TGTGCCAGCAGCGCCCAGGAGATGGGGGACTATGGCTACACCTTC
TRBJ2-5 | TRBD2 | TRBV28 | . | CASGTSGLQETQYF | TGTGCCAGCGGGACTAGCGGTCTCCAAGAGACCCAGTACTTC
TRBJ2-4 | . | TRBV19 | . | CASSIREADIQYF | TGTGCCAGTAGTATCCGGGAAGCGGACATTCAGTACTTC
TRBJ2-1 | . | TRBV21-1 | once | CASSKASGRAIEQFF | TGTGCCAGCAGCAAAGCTTCCGGGAGGGCCATTGAGCAGTTCTTC
TRBJ2-1 | . | TRBV11-2 | . | CASSLGLKGNYNEQFF | TGTGCCAGCAGCTTAGGACTAAAAGGCAACTACAATGAGCAGTTCTTC
TRBJ2-7 | TRBD1 | TRBV27 | . | CATRNGQVYEQYF | TGTGCCACAAGAAACGGACAGGTCTACGAGCAGTACTTC
TRBJ2-3 | . | TRBV6-5 | . | CASNRPGKDTQYF | TGTGCCAGCAATAGACCAGGGAAAGATACGCAGTATTTT
TRBJ1-2 | . | TRBV9 | . | CASSRTFGQTADYGYTF | TGTGCCAGCAGCCGTACCTTCGGACAGACGGCTGACTATGGCTACACCTTC
TRBJ2-1 | . | TRBV27 | few | CASSLWPLSSYNEQFF | TGTGCCAGCAGTTTATGGCCCTTGAGCTCCTACAATGAGCAGTTCTTC
TRBJ2-1 | . | TRBV5-1 | . | CASSLEARHEQFF | TGCGCCAGCAGCTTGGAGGCCAGACATGAGCAGTTCTTC
TRBJ2-3 | . | TRBV19 | . | CASNPGRLWDTQYF | TGTGCCAGTAATCCAGGGAGATTATGGGATACGCAGTATTTT
TRBJ2-7 | TRBD2 | TRBV6-6 | . | CASSYATSLYEQYF | TGTGCCAGCAGTTACGCGACTAGCCTCTACGAGCAGTACTTC
TRBJ2-2 | . | TRBV7-6 | . | CASSSRDRAGTGELFF | TGTGCCAGCAGCTCCCGGGACCGGGCGGGGACCGGGGAGCTGTTTTTT
TRBJ2-6 | . | TRBV28 | . | CASSDSSSGANVLTF | TGTGCCAGCAGCGACAGCTCCTCTGGGGCCAACGTCCTGACTTTC
TRBJ2-7 | . | TRBV2 | . | CASSPSKAGTSYEQYF | TGTGCCAGCAGCCCGTCGAAGGCAGGGACGTCCTACGAGCAGTACTTC